This TCR beta chain emerged from a study of early stage breast cancer tumors. V dropped 4 bases and J dropped 7; count of bases not matched to a gene: 16. The germline gives CDR1 SGHDN, CDR2 FVKESK. This CDR3 spans 17 amino acids. Blood replicates held 0.5 ug DNA, tumor or normal breast roughly 1.5 ug, two each. This table comes from immunoSEQ multiplex PCR, and its TCRdb copy is limited to in-frame clones, with some not included. The table records tens of thousands of clones, approximately 70% of them present only once. This receptor was obtained from a person aged 25 to 45 with breast cancer. The chain has TRBV14 and TRBJ2-5; TRBD1 matches at 9 bases. Sequenced sample: breast tumor tissue. The CDR3, as DNA: TGTGCCAGCAGCCCACGACCTCCGGACAGGGGAAAACGGACCCAGTACTTC. It translates to CASSPRPPDRGKRTQYF. The full variable domain, in which reference TRBV14 and TRBJ2-5 provide the parts outside the CDR3, is EAGVTQFPSHSVIEKGQTVTLRCDPISGHDNLYWYRRVMGKEIKFLLHFVKESKQDESGMPNNRFLAERTGGTYSTLKVQPAELEDSGVYFCASSPRPPDRGKRTQYFGPGTRLLVL.